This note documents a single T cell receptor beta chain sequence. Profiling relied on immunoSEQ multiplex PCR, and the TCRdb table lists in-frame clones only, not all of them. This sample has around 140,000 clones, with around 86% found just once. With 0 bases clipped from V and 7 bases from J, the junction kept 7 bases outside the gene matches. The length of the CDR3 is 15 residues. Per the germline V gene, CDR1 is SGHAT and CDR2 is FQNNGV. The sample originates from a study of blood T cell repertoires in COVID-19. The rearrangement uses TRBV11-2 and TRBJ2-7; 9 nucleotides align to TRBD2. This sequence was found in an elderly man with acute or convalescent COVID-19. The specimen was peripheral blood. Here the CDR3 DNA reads TGTGCCAGCAGCTTAGACCAAGCGGGGGGAGTAGAGCAGTACTTC. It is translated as CASSLDQAGGVEQYF.